The entry that follows covers one T cell receptor (beta chain) sequence. The data were obtained in a study of T cell clones after liver transplantation. Overall study: Apart from three HCV-positive recipients, transplants were for non-autoimmune, non-viral reasons.

V was trimmed by 0 bases and J by 0 bases, leaving 7 bases between them. Per germline, CDR1 SGHDT and CDR2 YYEEEE. The CDR3 is 15 amino acids. Profiling relied on immunoSEQ multiplex PCR, and the TCRdb table lists in-frame clones only, not all of them. Of some 50,000 clones listed, 60% to 80% are singletons. This chain joins TRBV5-6 and TRBJ2-1; D unclear. Sequencing used CD4+ T cells from blood, obtained at the 22-month timepoint. The TCR originated in a human patient who received a liver transplant. The graft donor may have given rise to some T cells. DNA for the CDR3: TGTGCCAGCAGCTTGGTTGGAAGCTCCTACAATGAGCAGTTCTTC. It encodes CASSLVGSSYNEQFF.